This TCR beta chain was identified during a study of T cell repertoires in cytomegalovirus infection. Overall study context: A matching HLA type, together with CMV infection, was signaled by public TCR beta signatures.

CDR1 is MNHNS and CDR2 is SASEGT in the germline V gene. V lost 2 bases and J 5 bases, leaving 15 bases between the germline ends. This CDR3 is built from 15 residues. Points on this clonotype: Its matching antigen is unknown.

TCRdb reanalysed the reads using MiXCR and keeps one entry per CDR3 protein. Of roughly 350,000 distinct CDR3 sequences in the sample, 34% were seen once. Overall study results and limits: HLA-C-restricted CMV clonotypes gave the most frequent clonotype in two of eight donors.

The gene calls are TRBV6-1 and TRBJ1-1; TRBD1 is a possible D gene (6 bases). The source was cultured PBMCs, collected from culture after CMV antigen stimulation. This TCR was recovered from a human donor in good health (CMV status not recorded). Some clones in this sample may be carry-over from other donors' samples. This CDR3 reads CASSETPQGGTEAFF. In nucleotides, the CDR3 is TGTGCCAGCAGTGAAACCCCACAGGGAGGGACTGAAGCTTTCTTT.